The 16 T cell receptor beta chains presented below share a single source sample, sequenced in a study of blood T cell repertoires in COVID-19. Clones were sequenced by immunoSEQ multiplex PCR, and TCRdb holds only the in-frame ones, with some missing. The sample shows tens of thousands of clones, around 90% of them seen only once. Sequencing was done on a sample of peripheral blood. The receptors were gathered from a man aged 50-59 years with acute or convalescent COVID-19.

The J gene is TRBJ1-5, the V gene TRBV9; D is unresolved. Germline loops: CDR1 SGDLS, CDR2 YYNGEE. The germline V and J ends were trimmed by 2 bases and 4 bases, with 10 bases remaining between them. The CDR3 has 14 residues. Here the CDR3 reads CASSVEGRNQPQHF. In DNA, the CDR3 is TGTGCCAGCAGCGTGGAGGGCAGGAATCAGCCCCAGCATTTT. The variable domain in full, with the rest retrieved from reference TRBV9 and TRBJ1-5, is DSGVTQTPKHLITATGQRVTLRCSPRSGDLSVYWYQQSLDQGLQFLIQYYNGEERAKGNILERFSAQQFPDLHSELNLSSLELGDSALYFCASSVEGRNQPQHFGDGTRLSIL.

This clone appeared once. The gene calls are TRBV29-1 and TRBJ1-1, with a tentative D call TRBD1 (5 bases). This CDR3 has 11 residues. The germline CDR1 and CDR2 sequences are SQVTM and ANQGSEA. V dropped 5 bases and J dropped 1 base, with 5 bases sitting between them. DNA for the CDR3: TGCAGCGTTAGGGGGAACACTGAAGCTTTCTTT. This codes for CSVRGNTEAFF.

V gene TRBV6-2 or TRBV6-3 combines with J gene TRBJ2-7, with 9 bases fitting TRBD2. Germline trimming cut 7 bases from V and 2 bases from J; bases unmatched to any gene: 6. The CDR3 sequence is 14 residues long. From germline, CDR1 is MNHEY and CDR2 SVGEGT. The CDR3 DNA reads TGTGCCAGCAACCCCGGGACTAGCACCTACGAGCAGTACTTC. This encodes CASNPGTSTYEQYF.

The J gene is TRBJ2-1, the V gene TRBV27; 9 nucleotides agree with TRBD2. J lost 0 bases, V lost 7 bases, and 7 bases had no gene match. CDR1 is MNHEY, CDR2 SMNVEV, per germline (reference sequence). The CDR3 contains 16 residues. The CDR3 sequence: CASTSGGRASYNEQFF. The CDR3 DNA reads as TGTGCCAGCACTAGCGGCGGGAGGGCCTCCTACAATGAGCAGTTCTTC.

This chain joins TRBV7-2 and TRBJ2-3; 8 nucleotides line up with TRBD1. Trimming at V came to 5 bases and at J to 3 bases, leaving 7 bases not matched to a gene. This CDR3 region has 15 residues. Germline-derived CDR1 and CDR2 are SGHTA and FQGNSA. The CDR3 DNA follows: TGTGCCAGCAGCCCTGACAGGGGTTATACAGATACGCAGTATTTT. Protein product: CASSPDRGYTDTQYF.

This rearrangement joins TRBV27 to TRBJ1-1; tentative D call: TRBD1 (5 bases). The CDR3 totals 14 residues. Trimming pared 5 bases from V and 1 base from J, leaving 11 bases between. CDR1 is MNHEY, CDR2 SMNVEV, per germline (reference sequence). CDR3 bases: TGTGCCAGCAGTCCCTGGACACCGAACACTGAAGCTTTCTTT. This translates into CASSPWTPNTEAFF.

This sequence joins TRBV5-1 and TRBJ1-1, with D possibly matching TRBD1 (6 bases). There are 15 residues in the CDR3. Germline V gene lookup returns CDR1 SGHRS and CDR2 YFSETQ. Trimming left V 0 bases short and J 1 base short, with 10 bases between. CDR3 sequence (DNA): TGCGCCAGCAGCTTGGGGGAACAGGGGAACACTGAAGCTTTCTTT. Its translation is CASSLGEQGNTEAFF.

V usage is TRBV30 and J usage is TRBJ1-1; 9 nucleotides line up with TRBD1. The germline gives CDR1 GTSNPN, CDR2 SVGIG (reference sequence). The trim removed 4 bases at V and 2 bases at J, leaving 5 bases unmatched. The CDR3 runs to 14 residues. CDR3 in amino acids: CAWKGTGPNTEAFF. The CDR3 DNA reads TGTGCCTGGAAAGGGACAGGGCCCAACACTGAAGCTTTCTTT.

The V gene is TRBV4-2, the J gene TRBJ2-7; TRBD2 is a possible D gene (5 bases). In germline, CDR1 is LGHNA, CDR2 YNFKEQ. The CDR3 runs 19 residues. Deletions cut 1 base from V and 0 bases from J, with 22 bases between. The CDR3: CASSQGALFSDHLSYEQYF. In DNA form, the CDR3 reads TGTGCCAGCAGCCAAGGTGCCCTGTTTAGCGACCACCTCTCCTACGAGCAGTACTTC.

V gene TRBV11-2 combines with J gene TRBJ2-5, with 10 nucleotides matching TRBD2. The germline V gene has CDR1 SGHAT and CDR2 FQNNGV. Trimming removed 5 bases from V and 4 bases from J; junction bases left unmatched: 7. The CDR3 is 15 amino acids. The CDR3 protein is CASSQSGREVETQYF. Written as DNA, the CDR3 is TGTGCCAGCAGCCAAAGCGGGAGGGAGGTAGAGACCCAGTACTTC.

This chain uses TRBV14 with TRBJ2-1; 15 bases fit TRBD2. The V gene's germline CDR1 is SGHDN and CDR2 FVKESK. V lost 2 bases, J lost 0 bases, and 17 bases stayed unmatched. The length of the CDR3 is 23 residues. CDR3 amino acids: CASSQLPPGLAGGPLSSYNEQFF. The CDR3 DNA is TGTGCCAGCAGCCAACTACCACCGGGACTAGCGGGGGGACCACTTAGCTCCTACAATGAGCAGTTCTTC.

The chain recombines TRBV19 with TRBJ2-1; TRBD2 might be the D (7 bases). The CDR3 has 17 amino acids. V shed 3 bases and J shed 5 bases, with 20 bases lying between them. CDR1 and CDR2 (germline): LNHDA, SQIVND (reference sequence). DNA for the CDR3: TGTGCCAGTAGTATGGGACCGGGGGGCGGGCGAAACAATGAGCAGTTCTTC. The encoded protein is CASSMGPGGGRNNEQFF.

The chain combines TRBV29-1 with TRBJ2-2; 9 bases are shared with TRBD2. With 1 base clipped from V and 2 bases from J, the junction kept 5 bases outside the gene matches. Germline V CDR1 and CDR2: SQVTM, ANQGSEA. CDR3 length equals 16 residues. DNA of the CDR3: TGCAGCGTTGAAGGCGCGGGAGGGCCCAACACCGGGGAGCTGTTTTTT. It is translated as CSVEGAGGPNTGELFF.

CDR3 in DNA: TGTGCCATCAGTGAACCGGGACAGGGCTCCTACGAGCAGTACTTC. Encoded protein: CAISEPGQGSYEQYF. This sequence joins TRBV10-3 and TRBJ2-7, with 9 bases lining up with TRBD1. The V gene's germline CDR1 is ENHRY and CDR2 SYGVKD. This CDR3 has 15 amino acids. J lost 0 bases, V lost 3 bases, and 3 bases had no gene match.

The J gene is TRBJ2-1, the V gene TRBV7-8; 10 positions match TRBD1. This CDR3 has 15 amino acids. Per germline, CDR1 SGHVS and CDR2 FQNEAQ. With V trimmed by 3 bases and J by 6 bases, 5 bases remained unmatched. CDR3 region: CASSLGQGNGNEQFF. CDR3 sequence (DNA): TGTGCCAGCAGCTTGGGACAGGGGAATGGCAATGAGCAGTTCTTC.

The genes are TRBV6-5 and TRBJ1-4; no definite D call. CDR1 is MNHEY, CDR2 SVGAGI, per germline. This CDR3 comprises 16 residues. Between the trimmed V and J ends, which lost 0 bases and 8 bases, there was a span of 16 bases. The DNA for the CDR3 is TGTGCCAGCAGTTACTCGAGAGGGCTTGAAGGAGAAAAACTGTTTTTT. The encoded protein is CASSYSRGLEGEKLFF.